The source of this T cell receptor beta chain is a study of T-cell reconstitution after alpha-beta-depleted transplantation in children. Construction of the TCRbeta library involved unique molecular identifiers. MiXCR, run by TCRdb on the PCR reads, gives a single entry per CDR3 protein. The data hold just under 350,000 distinct CDR3 sequences, with 15% to 20% observed a single time. Per the germline V gene, CDR1 is SGHTS and CDR2 is YDEGEE. The trim removed 5 bases at V and 5 bases at J, leaving 10 bases unmatched. The CDR3 is 14 residues long. With regard to this clonotype: Its antigen is currently unknown.

General study findings and limits: Reports say that about two months after transplant, the alpha-beta T cells came out of several hundred graft clones that had expanded. A year had passed since transplant, and T-cell counts and diversity by then came mostly from newly produced T cells. Diversity of TCRbeta at day 60 was high in some patients, arising from surviving recipient T cells and thymic progenitors.

The receptor was isolated from a male patient between 2 and 9 years old who had a stem cell transplant for acute lymphoblastic leukemia, so the T cells may come from the graft donor. Here the sequenced sample was PBMCs, mostly from graft donor cells, taken 360 days after TCRalphabeta/CD19-depleted stem cell transplant. V gene TRBV5-8 combines with J gene TRBJ2-7; 7 bases are shared with TRBD2. The DNA of the CDR3 is TGTGCCAGCAGACAGAGGACTAGTCCAGACGAGCAGTACTTC. It translates to CASRQRTSPDEQYF.